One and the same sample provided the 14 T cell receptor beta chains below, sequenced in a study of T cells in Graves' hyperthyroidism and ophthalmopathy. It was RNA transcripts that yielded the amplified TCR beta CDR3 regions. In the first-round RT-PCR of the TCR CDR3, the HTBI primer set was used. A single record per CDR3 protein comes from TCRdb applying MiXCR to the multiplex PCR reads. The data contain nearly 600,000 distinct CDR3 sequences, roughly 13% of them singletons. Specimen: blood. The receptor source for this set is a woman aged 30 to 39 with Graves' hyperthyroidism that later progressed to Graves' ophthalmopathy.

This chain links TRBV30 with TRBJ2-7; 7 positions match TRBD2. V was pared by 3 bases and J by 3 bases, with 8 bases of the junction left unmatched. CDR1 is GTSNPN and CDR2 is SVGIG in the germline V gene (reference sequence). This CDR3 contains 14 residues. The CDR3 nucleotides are TGTGCCTGGAGCCGGGCGGGAGCTGGCTACGAGCAGTACTTC. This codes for CAWSRAGAGYEQYF.

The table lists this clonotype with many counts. The CDR3 sequence is CASRERENTGELFF. The CDR3 DNA reads as TGTGCCAGCAGAGAGCGGGAGAACACCGGGGAGCTGTTTTTT. The J gene is TRBJ2-2, the V gene TRBV12-3 or TRBV12-4; TRBD2 matches at 7 bases. This CDR3 is 14 amino acids long. V gave up 6 bases and J gave up 1 base; unmatched junction bases: 2.

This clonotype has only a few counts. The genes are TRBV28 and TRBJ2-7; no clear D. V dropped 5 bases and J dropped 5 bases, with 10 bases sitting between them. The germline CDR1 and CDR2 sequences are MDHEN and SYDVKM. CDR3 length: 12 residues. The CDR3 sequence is CASSQQADEQYF. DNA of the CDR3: TGTGCCAGCAGTCAGCAGGCTGACGAGCAGTACTTC. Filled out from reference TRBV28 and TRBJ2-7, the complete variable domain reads DVKVTQSSRYLVKRTGEKVFLECVQDMDHENMFWYRQDPGLGLRLIYFSYDVKMKEKGDIPEGYSVSREKKERFSLILESASTNQTSMYLCASSQQADEQYFGPGTRLTVT.

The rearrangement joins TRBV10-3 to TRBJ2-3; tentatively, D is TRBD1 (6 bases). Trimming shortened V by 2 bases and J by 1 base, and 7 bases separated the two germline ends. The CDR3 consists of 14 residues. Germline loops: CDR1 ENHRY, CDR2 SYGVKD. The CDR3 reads CAISEAGGTDTQYF. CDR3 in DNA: TGTGCCATCAGTGAGGCAGGGGGCACAGATACGCAGTATTTT.

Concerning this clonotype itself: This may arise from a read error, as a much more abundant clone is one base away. Here the CDR3 reads CAGSIGTGTWNRQFF. The CDR3 nucleotides are TGTGCCGGCAGCATAGGGACAGGTACCTGGAATCGCCAGTTCTTC. The V call is TRBV7-8, the J call TRBJ2-1; 8 nucleotides line up with TRBD1. CDR1 is SGHVS, CDR2 FQNEAQ, per germline. The CDR3 contains 15 residues.

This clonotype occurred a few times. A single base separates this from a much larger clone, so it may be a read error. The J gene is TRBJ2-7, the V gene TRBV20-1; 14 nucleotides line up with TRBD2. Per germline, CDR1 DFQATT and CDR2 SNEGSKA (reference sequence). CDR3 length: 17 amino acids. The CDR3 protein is CSARGGLAGVRRGEQCF. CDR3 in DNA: TGCAGTGCTAGAGGGGGACTAGCGGGAGTCCGGCGGGGCGAGCAGTGCTTC.

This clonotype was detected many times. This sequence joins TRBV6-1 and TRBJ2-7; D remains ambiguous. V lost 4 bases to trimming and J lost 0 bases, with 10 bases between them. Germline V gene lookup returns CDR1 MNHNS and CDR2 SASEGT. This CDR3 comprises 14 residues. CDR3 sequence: CASSGGYGSYEQYF. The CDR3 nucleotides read TGTGCCAGCAGTGGTGGGTACGGCTCCTACGAGCAGTACTTC.

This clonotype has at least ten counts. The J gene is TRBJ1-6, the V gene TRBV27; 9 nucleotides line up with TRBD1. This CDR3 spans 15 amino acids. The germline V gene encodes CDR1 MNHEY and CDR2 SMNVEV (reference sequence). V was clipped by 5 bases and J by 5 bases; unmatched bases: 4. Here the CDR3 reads CASSKGTGNNSPLHF. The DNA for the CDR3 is TGTGCCAGCAGTAAAGGGACAGGGAATAATTCACCCCTCCACTTT.

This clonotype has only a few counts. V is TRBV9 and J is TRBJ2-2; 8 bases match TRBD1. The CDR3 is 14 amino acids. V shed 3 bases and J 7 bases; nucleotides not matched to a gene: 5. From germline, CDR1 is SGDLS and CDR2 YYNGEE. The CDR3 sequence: CASSERQGYGELFF. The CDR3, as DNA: TGTGCCAGCAGCGAGAGACAGGGGTACGGGGAGCTGTTTTTT.

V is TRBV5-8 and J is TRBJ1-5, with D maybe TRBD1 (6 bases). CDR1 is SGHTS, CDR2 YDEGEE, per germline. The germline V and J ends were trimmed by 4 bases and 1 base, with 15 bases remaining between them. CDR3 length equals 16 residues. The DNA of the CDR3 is TGTGCCAGCAGCGGATACACAGGGTTAAGCAATCAGCCCCAGCATTTT. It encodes CASSGYTGLSNQPQHF.

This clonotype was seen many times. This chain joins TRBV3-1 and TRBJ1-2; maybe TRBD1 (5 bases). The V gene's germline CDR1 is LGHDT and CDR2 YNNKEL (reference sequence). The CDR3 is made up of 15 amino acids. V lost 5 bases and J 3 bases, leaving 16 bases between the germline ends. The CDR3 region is CASSGFQGIYYGYTF. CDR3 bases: TGTGCCAGCAGCGGCTTTCAGGGAATATACTATGGCTACACCTTC.

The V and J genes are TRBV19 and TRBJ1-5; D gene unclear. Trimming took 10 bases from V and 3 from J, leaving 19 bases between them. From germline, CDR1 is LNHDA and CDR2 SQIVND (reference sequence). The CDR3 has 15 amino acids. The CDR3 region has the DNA TGTGCCACCCTTCGGACCCCTAACTTCAATCAGCCCCAGCATTTT. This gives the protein CATLRTPNFNQPQHF.

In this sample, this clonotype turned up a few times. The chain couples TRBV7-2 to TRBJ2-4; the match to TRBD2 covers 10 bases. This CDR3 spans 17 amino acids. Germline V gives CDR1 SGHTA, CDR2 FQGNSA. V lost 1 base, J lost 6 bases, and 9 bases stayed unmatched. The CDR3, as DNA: TGTGCCAGCAGCTTAGGACCAGCGGGGGGGCAGGGAAACATTCAGTACTTC. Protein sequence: CASSLGPAGGQGNIQYF. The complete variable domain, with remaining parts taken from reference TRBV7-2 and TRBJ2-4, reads GAGVSQSPSNKVTEKGKDVELRCDPISGHTALYWYRQSLGQGLEFLIYFQGNSAPDKSGLPSDRFSAERTGGSVSTLTIQRTQQEDSAVYLCASSLGPAGGQGNIQYFGAGTRLSVL.

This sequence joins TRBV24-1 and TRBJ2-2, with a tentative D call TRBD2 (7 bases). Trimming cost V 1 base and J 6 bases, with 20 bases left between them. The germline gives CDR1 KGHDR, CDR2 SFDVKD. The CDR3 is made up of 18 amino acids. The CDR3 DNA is TGTGCCACCAGTGATTTCAGGGGTACGCGGGGGAAGGCCGGGGAGCTGTTTTTT. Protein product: CATSDFRGTRGKAGELFF.